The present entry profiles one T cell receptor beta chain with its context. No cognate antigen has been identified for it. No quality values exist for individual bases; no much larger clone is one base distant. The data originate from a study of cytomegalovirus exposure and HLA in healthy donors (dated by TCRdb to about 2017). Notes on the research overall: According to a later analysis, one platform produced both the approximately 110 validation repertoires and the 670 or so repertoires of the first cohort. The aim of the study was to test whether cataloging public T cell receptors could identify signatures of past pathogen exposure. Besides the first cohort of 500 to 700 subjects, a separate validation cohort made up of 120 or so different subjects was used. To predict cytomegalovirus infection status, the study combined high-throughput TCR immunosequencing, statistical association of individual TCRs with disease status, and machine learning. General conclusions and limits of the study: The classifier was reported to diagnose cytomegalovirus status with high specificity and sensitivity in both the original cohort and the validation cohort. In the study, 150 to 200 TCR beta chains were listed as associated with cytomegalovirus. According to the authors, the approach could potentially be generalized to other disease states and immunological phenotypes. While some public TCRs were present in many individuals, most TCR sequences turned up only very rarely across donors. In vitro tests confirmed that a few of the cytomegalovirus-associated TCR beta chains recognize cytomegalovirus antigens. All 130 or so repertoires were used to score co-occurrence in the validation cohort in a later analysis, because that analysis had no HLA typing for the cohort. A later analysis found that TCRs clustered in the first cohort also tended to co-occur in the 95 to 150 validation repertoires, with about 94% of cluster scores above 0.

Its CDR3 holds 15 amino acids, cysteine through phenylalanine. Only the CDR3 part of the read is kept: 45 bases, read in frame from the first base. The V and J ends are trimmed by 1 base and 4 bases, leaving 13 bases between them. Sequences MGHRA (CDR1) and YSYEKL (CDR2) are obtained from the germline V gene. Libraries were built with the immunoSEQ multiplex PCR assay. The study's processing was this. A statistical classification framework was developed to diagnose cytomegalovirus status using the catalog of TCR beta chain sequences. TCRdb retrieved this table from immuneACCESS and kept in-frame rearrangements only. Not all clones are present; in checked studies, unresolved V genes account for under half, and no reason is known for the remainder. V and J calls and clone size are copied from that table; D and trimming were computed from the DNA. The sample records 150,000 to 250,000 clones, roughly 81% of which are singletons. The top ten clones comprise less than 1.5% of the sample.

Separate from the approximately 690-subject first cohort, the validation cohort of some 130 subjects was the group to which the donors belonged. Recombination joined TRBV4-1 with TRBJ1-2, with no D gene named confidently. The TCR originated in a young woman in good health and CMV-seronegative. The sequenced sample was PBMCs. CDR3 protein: CASSQVEGLIYGYTF. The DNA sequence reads TGCGCCAGCAGCCAAGTAGAGGGTCTAATCTATGGCTACACCTTC.